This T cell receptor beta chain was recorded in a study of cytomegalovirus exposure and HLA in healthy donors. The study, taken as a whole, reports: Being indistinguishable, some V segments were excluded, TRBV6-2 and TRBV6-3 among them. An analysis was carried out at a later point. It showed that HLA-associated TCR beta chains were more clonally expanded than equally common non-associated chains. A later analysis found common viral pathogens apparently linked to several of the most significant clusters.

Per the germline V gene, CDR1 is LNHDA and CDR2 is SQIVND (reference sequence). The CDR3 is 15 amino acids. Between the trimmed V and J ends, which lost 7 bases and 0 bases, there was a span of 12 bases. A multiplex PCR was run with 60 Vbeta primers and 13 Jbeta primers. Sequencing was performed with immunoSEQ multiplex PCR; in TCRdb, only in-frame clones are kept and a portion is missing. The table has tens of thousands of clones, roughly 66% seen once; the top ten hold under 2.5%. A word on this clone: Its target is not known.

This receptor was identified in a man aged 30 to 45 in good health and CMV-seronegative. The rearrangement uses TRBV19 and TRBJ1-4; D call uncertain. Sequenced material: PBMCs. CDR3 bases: TGTGCCAGTACCAATCGACGGGCAACTAATGAAAAACTGTTTTTT. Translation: CASTNRRATNEKLFF.